A selection of T cell receptor beta chains follows, all from one sample in a study of regulatory T cells in long-lasting Graves disease. TCRdb processed the multiplex PCR reads anew with MiXCR; each CDR3 protein has one entry. The sample includes 300,000 to 350,000 distinct CDR3 sequences, around a fifth of them seen just once. Sequencing was performed on peripheral blood mononuclear cells (PBMCs), taken when the disease was refractory, from a patient treated with antithyroid drugs. Every receptor here comes from a female donor with Graves disease. CDR3s include the opening cysteine and the closing phenylalanine or tryptophan. The D gene is left open where the match is weak. Clone size, where shown, is once, few, many, or a class for clones that have expanded.

V gene: TRBV27; D gene: .; clone size: many; J gene: TRBJ1-2; CDR3 DNA: TGTGCCAGCAGTCCCCTGGGGGCAGGCTATGGCTACACCTTC; CDR3 protein: CASSPLGAGYGYTF
V gene: TRBV27; D gene: TRBD1; clone size: many; J gene: TRBJ2-7; CDR3 DNA: TGTGCCAGCAGCCTTGGACAGGGTTTCTCCTACGAGCAGTACTTC; CDR3 protein: CASSLGQGFSYEQYF
V gene: TRBV14; D gene: TRBD2; clone size: few; J gene: TRBJ2-5; CDR3 DNA: TGTGCCAGCAGCCATTGGACTAGCAGCCAAGAGACCCAGTACTTC; CDR3 protein: CASSHWTSSQETQYF
V gene: TRBV18; D gene: TRBD1; clone size: .; J gene: TRBJ1-2; CDR3 DNA: TGTGCCAGCCCACCAGGGGGCCGGGGCTACACCTTC; CDR3 protein: CASPPGGRGYTF
V gene: TRBV6-2/TRBV6-3; D gene: .; clone size: many; J gene: TRBJ1-4; CDR3 DNA: TGTGCCAGCAGTTACTCGGGTCAGGTCGAAAAACTGTTTTTT; CDR3 protein: CASSYSGQVEKLFF
V gene: TRBV4-2; D gene: TRBD2; clone size: many; J gene: TRBJ2-5; CDR3 DNA: TGTGCCAGCAGCCAAAGGTCTGGGGGGGGAGCGAGCGAGACCCAGTACTTC; CDR3 protein: CASSQRSGGGASETQYF
V gene: TRBV4-2; D gene: .; clone size: .; J gene: TRBJ1-1; CDR3 DNA: TGTGCCAGCAGCCAATCTTACGGGGCTACTGAAGCTTTCTTT; CDR3 protein: CASSQSYGATEAFF
V gene: TRBV3-1; D gene: .; clone size: many; J gene: TRBJ1-2; CDR3 DNA: TGTGCCAGCAGCCCCTGGACAGAATCCTCCTATGGCTACACCTTC; CDR3 protein: CASSPWTESSYGYTF
V gene: TRBV6-1; D gene: .; clone size: .; J gene: TRBJ1-6; CDR3 DNA: TGTGCCAGCAGTCACCAGTCCGGGTCCCTCCACTTT; CDR3 protein: CASSHQSGSLHF
V gene: TRBV28; D gene: .; clone size: many; J gene: TRBJ1-4; CDR3 DNA: TGTGCCAGCAAATTAGGTGGGGCACGGGAAAAACTGTTTTTT; CDR3 protein: CASKLGGAREKLFF
V gene: TRBV27; D gene: .; clone size: few; J gene: TRBJ1-1; CDR3 DNA: TGTGCCAGCAGTTTACCCCCCGGAGGGGGCACTGAAGCTTTCTTT; CDR3 protein: CASSLPPGGGTEAFF
V gene: TRBV7-2; D gene: .; clone size: .; J gene: TRBJ2-3; CDR3 DNA: TGTGCCAGCAGGGTAGCAGATACGCAGTATTTT; CDR3 protein: CASRVADTQYF
V gene: TRBV15; D gene: .; clone size: many; J gene: TRBJ2-7; CDR3 DNA: TGTGCCACCAGCAGAGAAGGAGGGTACGAGCAGTACTTC; CDR3 protein: CATSREGGYEQYF
V gene: TRBV20-1; D gene: .; clone size: many; J gene: TRBJ2-5; CDR3 DNA: TGCAGTGCGGAGACGGCGGGGGAGACCCAGTACTTC; CDR3 protein: CSAETAGETQYF
V gene: TRBV9; D gene: TRBD1; clone size: many; J gene: TRBJ1-2; CDR3 DNA: TGTGCCAGCAGCGTAGCGCCAGACAGGGAGGCGAACTATGGCTACACCTTC; CDR3 protein: CASSVAPDREANYGYTF
V gene: TRBV27; D gene: TRBD1; clone size: many; J gene: TRBJ2-7; CDR3 DNA: TGTGCCAGCAGAAGGACAGGGATGAGCGAGCAGTACTTC; CDR3 protein: CASRRTGMSEQYF
V gene: TRBV24-1; D gene: TRBD1; clone size: .; J gene: TRBJ2-6; CDR3 DNA: TGTGCCACCAGTGATTCGTGGGACAGCACAAGCTCTGGGGCCAACGTCCTGACTTTC; CDR3 protein: CATSDSWDSTSSGANVLTF
V gene: TRBV7-2; D gene: TRBD2; clone size: many; J gene: TRBJ2-7; CDR3 DNA: TGTGCCAGCAGCCCGAGCGGGGCAAGCTCCTACGAGCAGTACTTC; CDR3 protein: CASSPSGASSYEQYF
V gene: TRBV12-5; D gene: .; clone size: .; J gene: TRBJ1-6; CDR3 DNA: TGTGCTAGTGGTCCCGGGGGCGGAAGTTCACCCCTCCACTTT; CDR3 protein: CASGPGGGSSPLHF
V gene: TRBV28; D gene: .; clone size: many; J gene: TRBJ1-4; CDR3 DNA: TGTGCCAGCACCCGGGACGGACCTAATGAAAAACTGTTTTTT; CDR3 protein: CASTRDGPNEKLFF
V gene: TRBV7-8; D gene: .; clone size: many; J gene: TRBJ1-1; CDR3 DNA: TGTGCCAGCAGGGGCCGAGCGGGGAACACTGAAGCTTTCTTT; CDR3 protein: CASRGRAGNTEAFF
V gene: TRBV12-3/TRBV12-4; D gene: .; clone size: many; J gene: TRBJ1-3; CDR3 DNA: TGTGCCAGCAGTTTAGGGGGCACCATATATTTT; CDR3 protein: CASSLGGTIYF
V gene: TRBV19; D gene: .; clone size: many; J gene: TRBJ1-4; CDR3 DNA: TGTGCCAGTAGTGACTTCAGGGGTGAAAAACTGTTTTTT; CDR3 protein: CASSDFRGEKLFF
V gene: TRBV20-1; D gene: TRBD1; clone size: .; J gene: TRBJ1-6; CDR3 DNA: TGCAGTGCTAGAGACAAGACAGGGGGCTGGACCCTCCACTTT; CDR3 protein: CSARDKTGGWTLHF
V gene: TRBV7-6; D gene: .; clone size: .; J gene: TRBJ1-5; CDR3 DNA: TGTGCCAGCAGCTTAGTCCCTCAAATCAGGGGAGGTAGCAATCAGCCCCAGCATTTT; CDR3 protein: CASSLVPQIRGGSNQPQHF
V gene: TRBV24-1; D gene: .; clone size: many; J gene: TRBJ1-2; CDR3 DNA: TGTGCCACCAGACCATCCGGGCAGGATGGCTACACCTTC; CDR3 protein: CATRPSGQDGYTF
V gene: TRBV3-1; D gene: TRBD2; clone size: .; J gene: TRBJ2-7; CDR3 DNA: TGTGCCAGCAGCCAAGATATCCTAGCGGGAGGCCCCTCCGAGCAGTACTTC; CDR3 protein: CASSQDILAGGPSEQYF
V gene: TRBV5-5; D gene: .; clone size: many; J gene: TRBJ2-5; CDR3 DNA: TGTGCCAGCAGCCCCGGTGAAAGGTCGGGGCGAGAGACCCAGTACTTC; CDR3 protein: CASSPGERSGRETQYF
V gene: TRBV6-1; D gene: .; clone size: many; J gene: TRBJ2-7; CDR3 DNA: TGTGCCAGCACCGGGTTCACAGGGATCTACGAGCAGTACTTC; CDR3 protein: CASTGFTGIYEQYF
V gene: TRBV10-3; D gene: TRBD1; clone size: many; J gene: TRBJ1-2; CDR3 DNA: TGTGCCATCAGCAAGGACAGGGGTGATGGCTACACCTTC; CDR3 protein: CAISKDRGDGYTF
V gene: TRBV20-1; D gene: TRBD1; clone size: .; J gene: TRBJ2-7; CDR3 DNA: TGCAGTGCTAGAGGCGGACAGGGGGCAGATGGTGAGCAGTACTTC; CDR3 protein: CSARGGQGADGEQYF
V gene: TRBV6-5; D gene: .; clone size: .; J gene: TRBJ2-1; CDR3 DNA: TGTGCCAGCAGTTACTCGTTTAGTGGTGAGCAGTTCTTC; CDR3 protein: CASSYSFSGEQFF
V gene: TRBV2; D gene: TRBD2; clone size: .; J gene: TRBJ2-5; CDR3 DNA: TGTGCCAGCAGGGGGACTAGGCCCTTGTCGACCCAGTACTTC; CDR3 protein: CASRGTRPLSTQYF
V gene: TRBV7-2; D gene: TRBD2; clone size: .; J gene: TRBJ2-3; CDR3 DNA: TGTGCCAGCAGCTGGGGACTAGCGGCCTCCACAGATACGCAGTATTTT; CDR3 protein: CASSWGLAASTDTQYF
V gene: TRBV30; D gene: .; clone size: .; J gene: TRBJ1-1; CDR3 DNA: TGTGCCTGGAGCCGACGTTCGTCCACTGAAGCTTTCTTT; CDR3 protein: CAWSRRSSTEAFF
V gene: TRBV4-1; D gene: .; clone size: few; J gene: TRBJ2-7; CDR3 DNA: TGCGCCAGCAAAATATCAGGGGACTTCGACGAGCAGTACTTC; CDR3 protein: CASKISGDFDEQYF
V gene: TRBV6-1; D gene: TRBD1; clone size: many; J gene: TRBJ1-1; CDR3 DNA: TGTGCCAGCCCAAATCGGGACAGTGTGAACACTGAAGCTTTCTTT; CDR3 protein: CASPNRDSVNTEAFF
V gene: TRBV7-3; D gene: TRBD2; clone size: few; J gene: TRBJ2-2; CDR3 DNA: TGTGCCAGCAGCTCACTAGCGGGAAAGATCGGGGAGCTGTTTTTT; CDR3 protein: CASSSLAGKIGELFF
V gene: TRBV6-5; D gene: TRBD1; clone size: .; J gene: TRBJ2-7; CDR3 DNA: TGTGCCAGCAGTTCACGACAGGGCCACGAGCAGTACTTC; CDR3 protein: CASSSRQGHEQYF
V gene: TRBV12-3/TRBV12-4; D gene: .; clone size: .; J gene: TRBJ2-6; CDR3 DNA: TGTGCCAGCAGACCTAGATCGGGGGCCAACGTCCTGACTTTC; CDR3 protein: CASRPRSGANVLTF
V gene: TRBV11-2; D gene: .; clone size: many; J gene: TRBJ1-6; CDR3 DNA: TGTGCCAGCAGCTCCATAGACCTAAGGGGCAATTCACCCCTCCACTTT; CDR3 protein: CASSSIDLRGNSPLHF
V gene: TRBV19; D gene: .; clone size: few; J gene: TRBJ2-5; CDR3 DNA: TGTGCCAGTAGTCTTGGACTGCTAGGAGATTCGGAGACCCAGTACTTC; CDR3 protein: CASSLGLLGDSETQYF
V gene: TRBV3-1; D gene: TRBD2; clone size: .; J gene: TRBJ2-7; CDR3 DNA: TGTGCCAGCAGCCAAGGCGGCGGGGGGGCCTACGAGCAGTACTTC; CDR3 protein: CASSQGGGGAYEQYF
V gene: TRBV12-3/TRBV12-4; D gene: .; clone size: many; J gene: TRBJ1-1; CDR3 DNA: TGTGCCAGCAGTTCTCGGGTGAACACTGAAGCTTTCTTT; CDR3 protein: CASSSRVNTEAFF
V gene: TRBV7-7; D gene: .; clone size: .; J gene: TRBJ1-1; CDR3 DNA: TGTGCTAGCAGCAGATACGGTGAGAACACTGAAGCTTTCTTT; CDR3 protein: CASSRYGENTEAFF
V gene: TRBV3-1; D gene: .; clone size: many; J gene: TRBJ1-2; CDR3 DNA: TGTGCCAGCAGCCAAGTTAGGCATGGCTACACCTTC; CDR3 protein: CASSQVRHGYTF
V gene: TRBV4-2; D gene: TRBD1; clone size: .; J gene: TRBJ1-2; CDR3 DNA: TGTGCCAGCAGCTATAGACAGGGGGCAATAGATGGCTACGCCTTC; CDR3 protein: CASSYRQGAIDGYAF
V gene: TRBV3-1; D gene: .; clone size: many; J gene: TRBJ1-5; CDR3 DNA: TGTGCCAGCAGCCAGGGAGGGACACTAAATCAGCCCCAGCATTTT; CDR3 protein: CASSQGGTLNQPQHF
V gene: TRBV6-1; D gene: .; clone size: .; J gene: TRBJ1-1; CDR3 DNA: TGTGCCAGCGCACAAATGAACACTGAAGTTTTCTTT; CDR3 protein: CASAQMNTEVFF
V gene: TRBV7-9; D gene: .; clone size: .; J gene: TRBJ1-2; CDR3 DNA: TGTGCCAGCAGTTCAGACATCGACTATGGCTACACCTTC; CDR3 protein: CASSSDIDYGYTF